This is a list of T cell receptor beta chains from one sample in a study of blood T cell repertoires in COVID-19. Libraries were prepared by immunoSEQ multiplex PCR; TCRdb keeps only in-frame clonotypes and omits some of them. The data hold fewer than 80,000 clones, with roughly 90% observed a single time. Sequences were obtained from peripheral blood. The receptors derive from a human donor in a cohort sampled during active COVID-19. Both conserved end residues are part of each CDR3. Each record gives: J gene, V gene, clone size, D gene, CDR3 protein, CDR3 DNA. The D gene is left open where the match is weak. Only part of the rows carry a size: once, few, many, or a class if the clone is expanded.

J: TRBJ2-7; V: TRBV12-5; size: NA; D: TRBD1; CDR3: CASGRSGTGPYEQYF; DNA: TGTGCTAGTGGTAGGTCCGGGACAGGCCCTTACGAGCAGTACTTC
J: TRBJ1-4; V: TRBV6-6; size: NA; D: NA; CDR3: CASSSRSNEKLFF; DNA: TGTGCCAGCAGCTCCCGGAGCAATGAAAAACTGTTTTTT
J: TRBJ1-4; V: TRBV5-8; size: NA; D: NA; CDR3: CASSNGATNEKLFF; DNA: TGTGCCAGCAGCAACGGTGCAACTAATGAAAAACTGTTTTTT
J: TRBJ1-2; V: TRBV10-3; size: NA; D: NA; CDR3: CAISGGEGQNYGYTF; DNA: TGTGCCATCAGTGGGGGGGAGGGGCAGAACTATGGCTACACCTTC
J: TRBJ2-2; V: TRBV19; size: NA; D: NA; CDR3: CASKEVGGELFF; DNA: TGTGCCAGTAAGGAGGTTGGCGGGGAGCTGTTTTTT
J: TRBJ2-7; V: TRBV6-2/TRBV6-3; size: once; D: NA; CDR3: CASSTQSYEQYF; DNA: TGTGCCAGCAGCACGCAGTCCTACGAGCAGTACTTC
J: TRBJ2-1; V: TRBV7-6; size: NA; D: TRBD2; CDR3: CASSLVTSGALTYNEQFF; DNA: TGTGCCAGCAGCTTAGTTACTAGCGGGGCCCTAACCTACAATGAGCAGTTCTTC
J: TRBJ1-5; V: TRBV7-8; size: NA; D: NA; CDR3: CASSKDSLNQPQHF; DNA: TGTGCCAGCAGCAAGGACAGCCTCAATCAGCCCCAGCATTTT
J: TRBJ1-3; V: TRBV4-3; size: NA; D: TRBD1; CDR3: CASSRGQGRYSGNTIYF; DNA: TGCGCCAGCAGCCGAGGACAGGGGCGATACTCTGGAAACACCATATATTTT
J: TRBJ1-3; V: TRBV6-6; size: NA; D: NA; CDR3: CASSLQGNTIYF; DNA: TGTGCCAGCAGCCTACAGGGAAACACCATATATTTT
J: TRBJ1-3; V: TRBV18; size: NA; D: NA; CDR3: CASSLQGSGNTIYF; DNA: TGTGCCAGCTCACTACAGGGTTCTGGAAACACCATATATTTT
J: TRBJ1-5; V: TRBV5-1; size: NA; D: NA; CDR3: CASSSGETGQPQHF; DNA: TGCGCCAGCAGTTCGGGGGAAACGGGTCAGCCCCAGCATTTT
J: TRBJ1-5; V: TRBV27; size: NA; D: NA; CDR3: CASSSNPTPYRAGNQPQHF; DNA: TGTGCCAGCAGTTCAAACCCTACCCCATACAGGGCGGGCAATCAGCCCCAGCATTTT
J: TRBJ2-7; V: TRBV27; size: NA; D: TRBD1; CDR3: CASGTGYEQYF; DNA: TGTGCCAGCGGGACAGGCTACGAGCAGTACTTC
J: TRBJ2-7; V: TRBV11-2; size: medium-sized; D: TRBD1; CDR3: CASIKGTVDYSYEQYF; DNA: TGTGCCAGCATCAAGGGGACAGTAGATTATTCCTACGAGCAGTACTTC
J: TRBJ2-5; V: TRBV7-9; size: NA; D: TRBD1; CDR3: CASSFPDRQETQYF; DNA: TGTGCCAGCAGCTTCCCGGACAGGCAAGAGACCCAGTACTTC
J: TRBJ2-5; V: TRBV11-1; size: NA; D: TRBD1; CDR3: CASSLGGTAQETQYF; DNA: TGTGCCAGCAGCTTAGGGGGGACAGCCCAAGAGACCCAGTACTTC
J: TRBJ2-1; V: TRBV5-4; size: NA; D: NA; CDR3: CASSLMRVDEQFF; DNA: TGTGCCAGCAGCTTAATGAGGGTAGATGAGCAGTTCTTC
J: TRBJ2-7; V: TRBV27; size: NA; D: NA; CDR3: CASRGPAYEQYF; DNA: TGTGCCAGCAGGGGGCCAGCCTACGAGCAGTACTTC
J: TRBJ2-2; V: TRBV19; size: once; D: TRBD2; CDR3: CASSTSGGANGELFF; DNA: TGTGCCAGTAGCACTAGCGGGGGGGCGAACGGGGAGCTGTTTTTT
J: TRBJ1-3; V: TRBV19; size: NA; D: NA; CDR3: CASSGVETGNTIYF; DNA: TGTGCCAGTAGCGGAGTTGAGACTGGAAACACCATATATTTT
J: TRBJ2-1; V: TRBV5-1; size: NA; D: TRBD2; CDR3: CASSFSGSPANEQFF; DNA: TGCGCCAGCAGCTTCAGCGGGAGCCCCGCCAATGAGCAGTTCTTC
J: TRBJ1-1; V: TRBV12-2; size: NA; D: NA; CDR3: CASRSPLRGGNTEAFF; DNA: TGTGCAAGTCGCTCCCCGCTGAGGGGGGGAAACACTGAAGCTTTCTTT
J: TRBJ1-1; V: TRBV19; size: NA; D: TRBD1; CDR3: CASGRQGSNTEAFF; DNA: TGTGCCAGTGGTAGACAGGGATCGAACACTGAAGCTTTCTTT
J: TRBJ1-2; V: TRBV4-3; size: NA; D: NA; CDR3: CASSQDWAAYGYTF; DNA: TGCGCCAGCAGCCAAGATTGGGCAGCCTATGGCTACACCTTC
J: TRBJ2-7; V: TRBV7-9; size: NA; D: NA; CDR3: CASSPDWDYEQYF; DNA: TGTGCCAGCAGCCCGGACTGGGACTACGAGCAGTACTTC
J: TRBJ2-3; V: TRBV11-2; size: once; D: NA; CDR3: CASSLRAGTPSTDTQYF; DNA: TGTGCCAGCAGCTTAAGGGCGGGAACCCCTAGCACAGATACGCAGTATTTT
J: TRBJ2-7; V: TRBV19; size: NA; D: TRBD2; CDR3: CASSIWYLAGASYEQYF; DNA: TGTGCCAGTAGTATTTGGTATCTAGCGGGAGCCTCCTACGAGCAGTACTTC
J: TRBJ2-2; V: TRBV4-3; size: NA; D: TRBD2; CDR3: CASSWLAGAGELFF; DNA: TGCGCCAGCAGCTGGCTAGCGGGTGCCGGGGAGCTGTTTTTT
J: TRBJ2-3; V: TRBV6-5; size: NA; D: TRBD2; CDR3: CASSKSSGGTDTQYF; DNA: TGTGCCAGCAGTAAATCTAGCGGGGGCACAGATACGCAGTATTTT
J: TRBJ2-7; V: TRBV6-2/TRBV6-3; size: NA; D: TRBD2; CDR3: CASSYGGGRYEQYF; DNA: TGTGCCAGCAGTTACGGTGGCGGGAGGTACGAGCAGTACTTC
J: TRBJ1-4; V: TRBV7-2; size: NA; D: NA; CDR3: CASSPTGSANEKLFF; DNA: TGTGCCAGCAGCCCCACAGGGTCGGCTAATGAAAAACTGTTTTTT
J: TRBJ2-5; V: TRBV7-2; size: once; D: NA; CDR3: CASSLVGGDGQETQYF; DNA: TGTGCCAGCAGCTTAGTAGGAGGGGACGGTCAAGAGACCCAGTACTTC